One sample yielded the 30 T cell receptor beta chains listed below, sequenced in a study of cytomegalovirus exposure and HLA in healthy donors. The PCR used 60 Vbeta and 13 Jbeta primers. TCRdb's copy holds only in-frame clones and misses some; the assay was immunoSEQ multiplex PCR. The sample consists of under 150,000 clones, approximately 80% of them appearing once. Sample: PBMCs. The source of these receptors is a woman aged 40 to 55 in good health and CMV-seropositive.

This chain joins TRBV10-3 and TRBJ1-2; D possibly corresponds to TRBD1 (6 bases). V was shortened by 6 bases and J by 7 bases, with 15 bases between the two germline ends. CDR1 is ENHRY, CDR2 SYGVKD, per germline. CDR3 length: 13 residues. CDR3 sequence: CAISPEGGVGYTF. In DNA form, the CDR3 reads TGTGCCATCAGCCCAGAAGGGGGAGTTGGCTACACCTTC.

The chain employs TRBV5-1 and TRBJ2-1, with D possibly TRBD2 on 5 matching bases. The CDR3 sequence is 14 residues long. Germline V gene sequence: CDR1 SGHRS, CDR2 YFSETQ. V was trimmed by 2 bases and J by 6 bases, leaving 12 bases between them. The CDR3 region is CASSLGSSLNEQFF. In DNA form, the CDR3 reads TGCGCCAGCAGCTTAGGTTCTAGCCTCAATGAGCAGTTCTTC.

This clone came up once. The V call is TRBV28, the J call TRBJ1-5; 7 bases agree with TRBD1. Germline V gene lookup returns CDR1 MDHEN and CDR2 SYDVKM. This CDR3 has 15 residues. The junction had 10 bases not matched to a gene; V was cut back by 5 bases and J by 6 bases. The CDR3 reads CASSGRQGGTQPQHF. CDR3 DNA: TGTGCCAGCAGTGGACGACAGGGCGGCACTCAGCCCCAGCATTTT.

The V and J genes are TRBV11-3 and TRBJ2-7, with unresolved D. CDR3 length: 12 amino acids. Per germline, CDR1 SGHNT and CDR2 YENEEA. V was cut by 0 bases and J by 8 bases, with 8 bases left in between. The CDR3 nucleotides read TGTGCCAGCAGCTTAGACGGAGAGAAGCAGTACTTC. Translating gives CASSLDGEKQYF.

V gene TRBV28 combines with J gene TRBJ1-2, with D maybe TRBD1 (6 bases). The V and J ends lost 8 bases and 8 bases respectively, with 6 bases between them. This CDR3 is built from 9 residues. Germline V gene sequence: CDR1 MDHEN, CDR2 SYDVKM. The CDR3 DNA sequence: TGTGCCAGCGGACAGGGCTACACCTTC. Translated: CASGQGYTF.

This chain uses TRBV10-3 with TRBJ2-5, with 9 bases lining up with TRBD2. This CDR3 has 14 amino acids. CDR1 is ENHRY, CDR2 SYGVKD, per germline. The V gene end was trimmed by 4 bases and the J gene end by 4 bases; junction bases not matched to a gene: 4. The CDR3 loop is CAISASSGTETQYF. The CDR3 DNA follows: TGTGCCATCAGTGCTTCTAGCGGGACAGAGACCCAGTACTTC.

V and J are TRBV5-1 and TRBJ2-3; 13 positions agree with TRBD2. CDR1 and CDR2 from the germline V gene are SGHRS and YFSETQ. This CDR3 is built from 18 residues. V shed 5 bases, J shed 0 bases, and the junction held 9 bases outside the gene matches. The CDR3 DNA reads TGCGCCAGCAGAACCGGGACTAGCGGGATGTCTAGCACAGATACGCAGTATTTT. The encoded protein is CASRTGTSGMSSTDTQYF.

This sequence joins TRBV28 and TRBJ2-7; 9 bases are a match to TRBD2. There are 11 residues in the CDR3. Germline CDR1 and CDR2: MDHEN and SYDVKM. The V gene end was trimmed by 8 bases and the J gene end by 12 bases; junction bases not matched to a gene: 8. The DNA for the CDR3 is TGTGCCAGCCAAACGGGACTAGCACGGTACTTC. It is translated as CASQTGLARYF. Filled out from reference TRBV28 and TRBJ2-7, the complete variable domain reads DVKVTQSSRYLVKRTGEKVFLECVQDMDHENMFWYRQDPGLGLRLIYFSYDVKMKEKGDIPEGYSVSREKKERFSLILESASTNQTSMYLCASQTGLARYFGPGTRLTVT.

This clone was seen a single time. The chain has TRBV6-5 and TRBJ1-2; possibly TRBD1 for D (5 bases). Germline V gene lookup returns CDR1 MNHEY and CDR2 SVGAGI. CDR3 length equals 13 residues. The V end lost 6 bases, the J end lost 3 bases, and 11 bases lay between the germline ends. CDR3 nucleotide sequence: TGTGCCAGCAGAACAGGATCCTACTATGGCTACACCTTC. Translating it yields CASRTGSYYGYTF.

Only one count was recorded for this clone. This chain uses TRBV11-1 with TRBJ1-1; possible D gene TRBD1, 5 bases. The V and J ends lost 4 bases and 5 bases respectively, with 8 bases between them. The CDR3 runs to 12 residues. Germline V gives CDR1 SGHAT, CDR2 FQDESV (reference sequence). DNA for the CDR3: TGTGCCAGCAGCTCAGGGATTACTGAAGCTTTCTTT. Translating it yields CASSSGITEAFF.

This chain connects TRBV7-2 to TRBJ2-1; D remains unclear. With 6 bases removed from V and 8 bases from J, the gap between germline ends came to 17 bases. Germline assignment: CDR1 SGHTA and CDR2 FQGNSA. CDR3 length equals 14 residues. The CDR3 spells CASRVPNGFHEQFF. The CDR3 DNA is TGTGCCAGCAGAGTTCCTAACGGGTTCCATGAGCAGTTCTTC.

V usage is TRBV7-2 and J usage is TRBJ1-5, with D possibly TRBD1 on 6 matching bases. The V gene lost 5 bases and the J gene lost 7 bases, with 21 bases spanning the gap. CDR1 is SGHTA, CDR2 FQGNSA, per germline. The CDR3 runs to 16 residues. The CDR3 DNA reads as TGTGCCAGCAGCGGCGGGGGGGGCAGGGTCCTCCAGCCCCAGCATTTT. Its translation: CASSGGGGRVLQPQHF.

The J gene is TRBJ2-7, the V gene TRBV13, with 7 bases fitting TRBD2. The germline gives CDR1 PRHDT, CDR2 FYEKMQ (reference sequence). The V segment lost 4 bases and the J segment 3 bases; nucleotides outside the gene matches: 9. This CDR3 is built from 15 residues. DNA for the CDR3: TGTGCCAGCAGCTCTAAGACTAGCCGAGTCTACGAGCAGTACTTC. Translation: CASSSKTSRVYEQYF.

The chain has TRBV5-1 and TRBJ2-3, with TRBD2 matching over 11 bases. The CDR3 totals 16 residues. Per the germline V gene, CDR1 is SGHRS and CDR2 is YFSETQ. V dropped 4 bases and J dropped 1; count of bases not matched to a gene: 5. The CDR3 DNA is TGCGCCAGCAGCGGTGGACTAGCGGGCGGCACAGATACGCAGTATTTT. This translates into CASSGGLAGGTDTQYF. Full variable domain (remainder filled in from reference TRBV5-1 and TRBJ2-3): KAGVTQTPRYLIKTRGQQVTLSCSPISGHRSVSWYQQTPGQGLQFLFEYFSETQRNKGNFPGRFSGRQFSNSRSEMNVSTLELGDSALYLCASSGGLAGGTDTQYFGPGTRLTVL.

The gene calls are TRBV5-1 and TRBJ2-1; 10 bases are a match to TRBD2. V lost 6 bases and J lost 6; bases outside the gene matches: 6. The CDR3 length is 14 residues. Germline-derived CDR1 and CDR2 are SGHRS and YFSETQ. CDR3 bases: TGCGCCAGCAACCGACTAGCGGGTTTCAATGAGCAGTTCTTC. This gives the protein CASNRLAGFNEQFF.

The CDR3 sequence is CASSLGGFLAKNIQYF. CDR3 bases: TGTGCCAGCAGTTTAGGGGGGTTTTTAGCCAAAAACATTCAGTACTTC. V gene TRBV27 combines with J gene TRBJ2-4; maybe TRBD2 (6 bases). The CDR3 is 16 residues long. Between the trimmed V and J ends, which lost 2 bases and 0 bases, there was a span of 11 bases. The germline gives CDR1 MNHEY, CDR2 SMNVEV (reference sequence).

This chain uses TRBV6-6 with TRBJ1-2; no reliable D call. This CDR3 has 15 residues. Trimming shortened V by 6 bases and J by 3 bases, and 17 bases separated the two germline ends. CDR1 and CDR2 (germline): MNHNY, SVGAGI (reference sequence). DNA for the CDR3: TGTGCCAGCAGCTCCTTGGAGCTCAGTTACTATGGCTACACCTTC. Translating it yields CASSSLELSYYGYTF.

CDR3 coding DNA: TGTGCCAGCAGTTTTTTTATCGGGAGCTCAGATACGCAGTATTTT. Residues: CASSFFIGSSDTQYF. J is TRBJ2-3 and V is TRBV28, with D perhaps matching TRBD2 (6 bases). V was clipped by 3 bases and J by 4 bases, with 14 bases between them. The CDR3 spans 15 residues. From germline, CDR1 is MDHEN and CDR2 SYDVKM. Combining the CDR3 with reference TRBV28 and TRBJ2-3 gives the whole variable domain DVKVTQSSRYLVKRTGEKVFLECVQDMDHENMFWYRQDPGLGLRLIYFSYDVKMKEKGDIPEGYSVSREKKERFSLILESASTNQTSMYLCASSFFIGSSDTQYFGPGTRLTVL.

This chain connects TRBV6-5 to TRBJ2-7; 9 bases map to TRBD1. V dropped 5 bases and J dropped 3; count of bases not matched to a gene: 5. Per the germline V gene, CDR1 is MNHEY and CDR2 is SVGAGI. There are 14 residues in the CDR3. CDR3 loop: CASSARQGVYEQYF. Here the CDR3 DNA reads TGTGCCAGCAGTGCTAGACAGGGGGTCTACGAGCAGTACTTC.

The gene calls are TRBV5-1 and TRBJ1-5; tentative D call: TRBD1 (6 bases). The germline CDR1 and CDR2 sequences are SGHRS and YFSETQ. The V and J ends lost 4 bases and 7 bases respectively, with 15 bases between them. This CDR3 is 14 amino acids long. CDR3 region: CASSLDSLGQPQHF. CDR3 in DNA: TGCGCCAGCAGCCTGGACAGCCTCGGACAGCCCCAGCATTTT.

V usage is TRBV27 and J usage is TRBJ2-5; perhaps TRBD2 as D (5 bases). V shed 5 bases and J shed 4 bases, with 20 bases lying between them. The V gene's germline CDR1 is MNHEY and CDR2 SMNVEV (reference sequence). This CDR3 contains 16 residues. The CDR3 spells CASSLQRGVGGETQYF. DNA of the CDR3: TGTGCCAGCAGTCTGCAGCGAGGAGTAGGAGGAGAGACCCAGTACTTC.

This sequence joins TRBV2 and TRBJ2-5, with TRBD1 as a possible D gene (5 bases). Trimming shortened V by 1 base and J by 3 bases, and 12 bases separated the two germline ends. This CDR3 comprises 15 residues. CDR1 and CDR2 (germline): SNHLY, FYNNEI. The CDR3 bases are TGTGCCAGCAGTGAAGAAGGCCAGACAGAAGAGACCCAGTACTTC. It encodes CASSEEGQTEETQYF.

The chain couples TRBV7-9 to TRBJ2-1, with 7 nucleotides matching TRBD2. This CDR3 contains 17 residues. The trim removed 2 bases at V and 8 bases at J, leaving 15 bases unmatched. Germline V gives CDR1 SEHNR, CDR2 FQNEAQ (reference sequence). The CDR3 spells CASSLSAGPAPGDEQFF. The CDR3 DNA is TGTGCCAGCAGCTTATCAGCGGGGCCGGCGCCTGGGGATGAGCAGTTCTTC.

J is TRBJ2-5 and V is TRBV9; D remains ambiguous. The J call may be in error: the DNA end matches TRBJ2-7 better. Germline V gives CDR1 SGDLS, CDR2 YYNGEE. This CDR3 is built from 13 residues. CDR3 protein: CASSGSGAYEQYF. Written as DNA, the CDR3 is TGTGCCAGCAGCGGTAGTGGAGCCTACGAGCAGTACTTC.

The CDR3 spells CSVVLTGGLMKNYGYTF. Written as DNA, the CDR3 is TGCAGCGTGGTACTGACAGGGGGTCTGATGAAAAACTATGGCTACACCTTC. The gene calls are TRBV29-1 and TRBJ1-2; the match to TRBD1 covers 9 bases. Germline V gene data show CDR1 as SQVTM and CDR2 as ANQGSEA. The CDR3 has 17 residues. V lost 6 bases to trimming and J lost 2 bases; unmatched junction nucleotides: 16.

CDR3 bases: TGCGCCAGCAAGGTAATCCGGGACCAAGAGACCCAGTACTTC. Translated: CASKVIRDQETQYF. The chain is built from TRBV5-1 and TRBJ2-5; D ambiguous. The CDR3 length is 14 residues. Between the trimmed V and J ends, which lost 6 bases and 0 bases, there was a span of 12 bases. CDR1 is SGHRS, CDR2 YFSETQ, per germline.

The CDR3 spells CASYPWGGSSYEQYF. CDR3 DNA: TGTGCCAGCTACCCTTGGGGCGGAAGCTCCTACGAGCAGTACTTC. The V call is TRBV6-5, the J call TRBJ2-7; tentative D call: TRBD1 (5 bases). V shed 8 bases and J shed 0 bases, with 17 bases lying between them. Germline CDR1 is MNHEY and CDR2 is SVGAGI. This CDR3 region has 15 residues.

This chain connects TRBV27 to TRBJ2-1, with 8 bases matching TRBD2. Trimming cost V 5 bases and J 7 bases; bases outside gene matches: 16. CDR3 length equals 17 residues. In germline, CDR1 is MNHEY, CDR2 SMNVEV (reference sequence). Here the CDR3 DNA reads TGTGCCAGCAGTCGAATTTCCGGGAGGGGGTCGGGTAATGAGCAGTTCTTC. Translation: CASSRISGRGSGNEQFF.

DNA of the CDR3: TGTGCCAGCAGCTGGGCCGGCACAGATACGCAGTATTTT. As protein: CASSWAGTDTQYF. The rearrangement joins TRBV6-5 to TRBJ2-3; unclear D gene. The CDR3 runs 13 residues. V was trimmed by 6 bases and J by 1 base, leaving 8 bases between them. Germline CDR1 is MNHEY and CDR2 is SVGAGI.

The rearrangement joins TRBV19 to TRBJ2-7; TRBD2 agrees at 8 bases. This CDR3 is 15 amino acids long. Looked up from germline, CDR1 is LNHDA and CDR2 is SQIVND (reference sequence). V lost 5 bases to trimming and J lost 0 bases; unmatched junction nucleotides: 6. The CDR3 DNA is TGTGCCAGTAGTCCCCGGGCGGGAGGCTCCTACGAGCAGTACTTC. This sequence encodes CASSPRAGGSYEQYF.